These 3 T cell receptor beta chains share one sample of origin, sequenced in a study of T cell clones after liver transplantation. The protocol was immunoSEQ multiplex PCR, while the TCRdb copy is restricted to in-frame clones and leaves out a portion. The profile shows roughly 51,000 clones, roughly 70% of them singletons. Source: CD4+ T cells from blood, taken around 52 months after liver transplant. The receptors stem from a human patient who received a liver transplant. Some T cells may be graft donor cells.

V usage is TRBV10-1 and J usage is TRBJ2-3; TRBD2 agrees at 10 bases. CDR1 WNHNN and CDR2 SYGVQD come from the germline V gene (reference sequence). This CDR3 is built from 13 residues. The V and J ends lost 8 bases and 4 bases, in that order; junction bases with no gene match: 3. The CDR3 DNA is TGCGCCAGCCAAGCGGGGGGGGCAGATACGCAGTATTTT. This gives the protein CASQAGGADTQYF.

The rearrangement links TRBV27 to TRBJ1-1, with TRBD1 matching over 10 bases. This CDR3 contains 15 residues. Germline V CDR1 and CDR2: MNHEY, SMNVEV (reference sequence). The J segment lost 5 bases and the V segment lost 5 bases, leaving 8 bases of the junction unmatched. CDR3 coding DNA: TGTGCCAGCAGTGTATACGGACAGGGGGGGACTGAAGCTTTCTTT. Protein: CASSVYGQGGTEAFF.

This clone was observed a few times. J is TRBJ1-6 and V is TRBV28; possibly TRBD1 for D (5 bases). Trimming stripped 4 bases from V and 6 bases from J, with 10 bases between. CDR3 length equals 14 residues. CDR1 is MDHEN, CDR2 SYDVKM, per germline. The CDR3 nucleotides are TGTGCCAGCAGTTCGGGGGGAGGTAATTCACCCCTCCACTTT. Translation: CASSSGGGNSPLHF.